The clone carrying this T cell receptor (beta chain) was counted many times. TCR beta CDR3 region amplification was performed from RNA transcripts. With the HTBI primer set, the TCR CDR3 went through a first round of RT-PCR. TCRdb called the multiplex PCR reads again in MiXCR, with one record for every CDR3 protein. Here the sample spans about 380,000 distinct CDR3 sequences, approximately 18% being singletons. The data were taken from a study of T cells in Graves' hyperthyroidism and ophthalmopathy. The CDR3 spans 16 residues. The V and J ends lost 5 bases and 10 bases, in that order; junction bases with no gene match: 16.

J is TRBJ2-1 and V is TRBV12-3 or TRBV12-4; 8 bases are a match to TRBD1. Source material: blood. The TCR originated in a man between 18 and 35 years old with Graves' ophthalmopathy. CDR3 DNA sequence: TGTGCCAGCAGTATACCGACAGGGGACCCCCGGCCAGAGCAGTTCTTC. Its protein product is CASSIPTGDPRPEQFF.